This record looks at one T cell receptor beta chain sequence and its context. The antigen is undetermined. TCRdb passed the RT-PCR reads through MiXCR, listing each CDR3 protein once. The sample lists about half a million distinct CDR3 sequences; 25% were seen once. These data come from a study of response to subunit inactivated influenza vaccine. General study results and limits: Seasonal influenza vaccination, on each occasion, was suggested by the authors to recruit few new T cells.

This CDR3 spans 15 amino acids. Germline-derived CDR1 and CDR2 are MNHEY and SVGAGI. V lost 2 bases and J lost 5, with 12 bases in between. The V call is TRBV6-5, the J call TRBJ2-2, with D perhaps matching TRBD2 (5 bases). The TCR sequence derives from a man over 45 who received an inactivated influenza vaccine. The source was CD4+ T cells sorted from PBMCs, collected around 5 days after vaccination. The CDR3 nucleotides read TGTGCCAGCAGTTACGGACGGAGGAGGACCGGGGAGCTGTTTTTT. It yields the protein CASSYGRRRTGELFF.